This T cell receptor (beta chain) was found in a study of cytomegalovirus exposure and HLA in healthy donors. As concerns this clone: Its antigen remains unknown.

CDR3 size: 11 residues. Trimming removed 8 bases at V and 4 bases at J, with 6 bases between. Looked up from germline, CDR1 is SGHDN and CDR2 is FVKESK. Use of 60 Vbeta and 13 Jbeta primers characterized the PCR. Clones were read by immunoSEQ multiplex PCR, and TCRdb kept only the in-frame ones, dropping some. Of more than 75,000 clones listed, approximately 81% are singletons. Study-level findings and limits: Per a prior analysis, the majority of TCR beta V segments were productive roughly 87% or roughly 30% of the time. Cytomegalovirus-associated status was assigned to more than 150 TCR beta chains. As a later analysis showed, a missense DCLRE1C variant was linked to trimming of TCR beta V- and J-genes.

The sample comprised PBMCs. The clonotype was recovered from a woman between 50 and 59 years old in good health and CMV-seropositive. The V gene is TRBV14, the J gene TRBJ2-1; tentatively, D is TRBD2 (5 bases). CDR3 coding DNA: TGTGCCAGCGGGAGATACAATGAGCAGTTCTTC. It codes for CASGRYNEQFF.